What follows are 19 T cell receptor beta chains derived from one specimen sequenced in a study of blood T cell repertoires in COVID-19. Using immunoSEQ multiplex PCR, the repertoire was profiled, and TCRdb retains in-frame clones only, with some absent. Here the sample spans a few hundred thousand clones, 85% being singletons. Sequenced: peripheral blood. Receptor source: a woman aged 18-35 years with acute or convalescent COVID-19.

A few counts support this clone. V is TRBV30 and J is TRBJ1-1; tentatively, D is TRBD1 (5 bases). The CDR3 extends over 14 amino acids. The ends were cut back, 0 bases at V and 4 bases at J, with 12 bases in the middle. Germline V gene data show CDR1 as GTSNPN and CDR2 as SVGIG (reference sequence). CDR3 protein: CAWSVGGVTTEAFF. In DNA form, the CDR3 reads TGTGCCTGGAGTGTCGGAGGGGTTACCACTGAAGCTTTCTTT.

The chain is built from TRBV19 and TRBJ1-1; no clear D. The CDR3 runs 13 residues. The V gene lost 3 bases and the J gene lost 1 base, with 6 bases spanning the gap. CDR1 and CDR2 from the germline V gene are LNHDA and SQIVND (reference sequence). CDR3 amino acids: CASSIPGNTEAFF. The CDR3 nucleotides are TGTGCCAGTAGTATCCCAGGGAACACTGAAGCTTTCTTT.

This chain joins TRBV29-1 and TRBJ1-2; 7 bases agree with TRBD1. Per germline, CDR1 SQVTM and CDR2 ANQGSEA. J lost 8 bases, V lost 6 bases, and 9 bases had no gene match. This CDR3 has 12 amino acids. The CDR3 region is CSVLWDSRGYTF. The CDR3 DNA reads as TGCAGCGTCCTTTGGGACAGTCGGGGCTACACCTTC.

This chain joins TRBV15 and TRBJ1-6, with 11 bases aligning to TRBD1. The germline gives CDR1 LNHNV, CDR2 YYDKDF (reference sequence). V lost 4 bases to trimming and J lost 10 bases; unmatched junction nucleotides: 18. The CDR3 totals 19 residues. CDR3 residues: CATSKRDRGFNRYSSPLHF. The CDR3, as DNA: TGTGCCACCAGCAAAAGGGACAGGGGGTTTAATCGCTATTCATCACCCCTCCACTTT.

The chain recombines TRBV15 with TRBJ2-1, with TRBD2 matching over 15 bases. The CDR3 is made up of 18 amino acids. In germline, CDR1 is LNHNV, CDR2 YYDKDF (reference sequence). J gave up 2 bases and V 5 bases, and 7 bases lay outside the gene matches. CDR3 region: CATSPGLAGGAPYNEQFF. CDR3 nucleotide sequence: TGTGCCACCAGCCCGGGACTAGCGGGAGGTGCCCCCTACAATGAGCAGTTCTTC.

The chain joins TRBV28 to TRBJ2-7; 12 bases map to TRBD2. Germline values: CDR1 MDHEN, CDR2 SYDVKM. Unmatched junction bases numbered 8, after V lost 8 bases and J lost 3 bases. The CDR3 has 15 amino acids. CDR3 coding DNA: TGTGCCAGCCTCCCTCCGGGACTAGCGGGCTACGAGCAGTACTTC. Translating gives CASLPPGLAGYEQYF.

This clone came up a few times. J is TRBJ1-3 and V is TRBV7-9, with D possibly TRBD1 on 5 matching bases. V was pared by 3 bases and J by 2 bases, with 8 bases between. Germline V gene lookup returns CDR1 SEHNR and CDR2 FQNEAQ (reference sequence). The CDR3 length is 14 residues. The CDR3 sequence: CASSFPRAGNTIYF. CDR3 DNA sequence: TGTGCCAGCAGCTTCCCCAGGGCTGGAAACACCATATATTTT.

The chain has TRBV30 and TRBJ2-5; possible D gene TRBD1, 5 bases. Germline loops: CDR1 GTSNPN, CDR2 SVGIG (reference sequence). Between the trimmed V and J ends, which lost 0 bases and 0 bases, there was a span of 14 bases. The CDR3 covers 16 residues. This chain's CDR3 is CAWSVGVRMYQETQYF. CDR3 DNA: TGTGCCTGGAGTGTAGGGGTACGAATGTACCAAGAGACCCAGTACTTC.

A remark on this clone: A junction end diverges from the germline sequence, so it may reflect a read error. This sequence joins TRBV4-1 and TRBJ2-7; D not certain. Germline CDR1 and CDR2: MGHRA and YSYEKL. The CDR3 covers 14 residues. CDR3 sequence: CASSQESQRDDQYF. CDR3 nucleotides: TGCGCCAGCAGCCAAGAATCCCAGCGAGACGATCAGTACTTC.

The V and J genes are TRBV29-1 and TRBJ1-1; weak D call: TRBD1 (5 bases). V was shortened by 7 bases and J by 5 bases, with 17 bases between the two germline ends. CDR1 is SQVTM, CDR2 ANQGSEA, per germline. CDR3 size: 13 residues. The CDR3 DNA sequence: TGCAGCGCCTGCCGGGGGGGGTCTACTGAAGCTTTCTTT. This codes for CSACRGGSTEAFF. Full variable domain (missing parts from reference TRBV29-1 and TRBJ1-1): SAVISQKPSRDICQRGTSLTIQCQVDSQVTMMFWYRQQPGQSLTLIATANQGSEATYESGFVIDKFPISRPNLTFSTLTVSNMSPEDSSIYLCSACRGGSTEAFFGQGTRLTVV.

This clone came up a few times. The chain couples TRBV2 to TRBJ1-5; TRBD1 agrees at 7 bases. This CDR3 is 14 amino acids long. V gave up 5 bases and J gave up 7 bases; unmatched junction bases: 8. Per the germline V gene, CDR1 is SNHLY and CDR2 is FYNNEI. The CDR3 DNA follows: TGTGCCAGCAGTTTAGACAGGGTAGGCCAGCCCCAGCATTTT. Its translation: CASSLDRVGQPQHF. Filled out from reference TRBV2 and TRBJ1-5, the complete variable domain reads EPEVTQTPSHQVTQMGQEVILRCVPISNHLYFYWYRQILGQKVEFLVSFYNNEISEKSEIFDDQFSVERPDGSNFTLKIRSTKLEDSAMYFCASSLDRVGQPQHFGDGTRLSIL.

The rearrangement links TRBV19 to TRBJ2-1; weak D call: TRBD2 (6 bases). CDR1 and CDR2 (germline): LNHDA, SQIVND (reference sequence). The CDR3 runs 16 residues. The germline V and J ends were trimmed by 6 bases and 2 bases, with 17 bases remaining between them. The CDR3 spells CASRGGRSSPYNEQFF. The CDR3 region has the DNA TGTGCCAGTAGAGGAGGGCGTAGCTCCCCCTACAATGAGCAGTTCTTC.

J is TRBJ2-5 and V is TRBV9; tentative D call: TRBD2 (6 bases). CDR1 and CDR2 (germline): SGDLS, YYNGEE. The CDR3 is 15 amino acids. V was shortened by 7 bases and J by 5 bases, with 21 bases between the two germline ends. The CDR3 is CASSRESGRWETQYF. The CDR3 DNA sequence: TGTGCCAGCTCACGGGAGAGCGGAAGGTGGGAGACCCAGTACTTC.

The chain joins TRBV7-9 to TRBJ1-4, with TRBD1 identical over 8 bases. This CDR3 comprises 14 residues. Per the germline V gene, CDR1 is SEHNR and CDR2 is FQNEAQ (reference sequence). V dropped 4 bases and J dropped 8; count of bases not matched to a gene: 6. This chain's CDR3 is CASSYPRGREKLFF. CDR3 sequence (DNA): TGTGCCAGCAGCTATCCCAGGGGGCGAGAAAAACTGTTTTTT.

The CDR3 here is CASSPPLGTGKAYEQYF. The DNA of the CDR3 is TGTGCCAGCAGTCCCCCTTTAGGGACAGGGAAGGCCTACGAGCAGTACTTC. V is TRBV28 and J is TRBJ2-7, with 9 bases lining up with TRBD1. Trimming at V came to 5 bases and at J to 2 bases, leaving 13 bases not matched to a gene. The CDR3 runs 17 residues. Germline assignment: CDR1 MDHEN and CDR2 SYDVKM.

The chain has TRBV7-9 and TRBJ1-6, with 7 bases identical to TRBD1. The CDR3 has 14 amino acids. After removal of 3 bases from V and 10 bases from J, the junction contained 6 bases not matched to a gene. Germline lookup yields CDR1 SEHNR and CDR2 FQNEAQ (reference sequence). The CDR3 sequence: CASSFLAGGSPLHF. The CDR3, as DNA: TGTGCCAGCAGCTTTCTGGCAGGGGGATCACCCCTCCACTTT.

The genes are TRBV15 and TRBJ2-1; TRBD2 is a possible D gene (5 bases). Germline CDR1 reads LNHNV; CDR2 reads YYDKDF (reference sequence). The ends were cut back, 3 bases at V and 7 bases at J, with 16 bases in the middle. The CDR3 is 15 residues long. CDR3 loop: CATSSGVVWENEQFF. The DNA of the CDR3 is TGTGCCACCAGCAGTGGGGTGGTTTGGGAGAATGAGCAGTTCTTC.

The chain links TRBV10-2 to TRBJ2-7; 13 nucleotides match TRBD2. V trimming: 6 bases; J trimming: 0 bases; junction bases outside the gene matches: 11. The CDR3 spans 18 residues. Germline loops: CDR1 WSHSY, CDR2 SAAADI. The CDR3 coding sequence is TGCGCCAGCAGCCCCACGGGGGGACTAGCGGGACCCTCCTACGAGCAGTACTTC. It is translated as CASSPTGGLAGPSYEQYF.

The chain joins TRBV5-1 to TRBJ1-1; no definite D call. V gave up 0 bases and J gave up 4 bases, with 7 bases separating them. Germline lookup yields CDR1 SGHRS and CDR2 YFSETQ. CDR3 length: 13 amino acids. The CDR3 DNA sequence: TGCGCCAGCAGCTTGGAAGCCTCCACTGAAGCTTTCTTT. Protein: CASSLEASTEAFF.